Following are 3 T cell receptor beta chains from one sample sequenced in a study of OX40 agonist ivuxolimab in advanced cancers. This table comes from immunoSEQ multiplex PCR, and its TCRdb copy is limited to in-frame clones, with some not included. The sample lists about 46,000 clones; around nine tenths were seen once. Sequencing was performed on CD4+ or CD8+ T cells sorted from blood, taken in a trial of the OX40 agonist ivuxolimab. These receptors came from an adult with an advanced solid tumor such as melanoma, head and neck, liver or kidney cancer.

CDR3 loop: CASSLHEMDGTVSGNTIYF. Written as DNA, the CDR3 is TGTGCCAGCAGTTTACATGAGATGGACGGGACAGTCTCTGGAAACACCATATATTTT. The rearrangement links TRBV28 to TRBJ1-3, with 7 bases matching TRBD1. V gave up 2 bases and J gave up 0 bases; unmatched junction bases: 13. Germline V gene sequence: CDR1 MDHEN, CDR2 SYDVKM. The CDR3 loop spans 19 amino acids.

CDR3 coding DNA: TGCGCCAGCAGCCAAGAACAGGGGGTTTATAATTCACCCCTCCACTTT. Translation gives CASSQEQGVYNSPLHF. The gene calls are TRBV4-3 and TRBJ1-6; 8 bases match TRBD1. This CDR3 spans 16 amino acids. The trim removed 0 bases at V and 4 bases at J, leaving 2 bases unmatched. Per germline, CDR1 LGHNA and CDR2 YSLEER.

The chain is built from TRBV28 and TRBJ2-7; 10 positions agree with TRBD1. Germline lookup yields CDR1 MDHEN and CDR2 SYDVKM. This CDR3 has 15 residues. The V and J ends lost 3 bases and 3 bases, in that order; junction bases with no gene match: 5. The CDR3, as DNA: TGTGCCAGCAGTTTTGGGACAGGGGCGAACTACGAGCAGTACTTC. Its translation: CASSFGTGANYEQYF.